These 27 T cell receptor beta chains were all obtained from the same sample, sequenced in a study of a mutant IDH1 vaccine in newly diagnosed glioma. The time point was: week 47, end of study. The study gave 300 ug of mutant IDH1 20-mer peptide per vaccine dose, with topical imiquimod. Only in-frame clones appear in the TCRdb table, and some are missing; sequencing was by immunoSEQ multiplex PCR. There are approximately 50,000 clones in the sample; 76% occur only once, and around 4.6% lies in the top ten. No antigens are known for them. The sequencing here drew on PBMCs, taken from a glioma patient whose treatment included an IDH1 peptide vaccine. All receptors derive from a woman in her thirties or forties with glioma. Some clones in this sample may be carry-over from other donors' samples.

This chain uses TRBV10-3 with TRBJ1-2; D uncertain. This CDR3 comprises 13 residues. Trimming cost V 4 bases and J 9 bases, with 15 bases left between them. Germline values: CDR1 ENHRY, CDR2 SYGVKD. The DNA for the CDR3 is TGTGCCATCAGTGTCGGCGAACCGTGGAGCTACACCTTC. Amino acids: CAISVGEPWSYTF.

The chain uses TRBV30 and TRBJ2-1; D perhaps matches TRBD1 (6 bases). Germline values: CDR1 GTSNPN, CDR2 SVGIG (reference sequence). This CDR3 spans 14 amino acids. V lost 5 bases, J lost 1 base, and 12 bases lay in between. CDR3 sequence (DNA): TGTGCCTGGGTTACAGGGTCGTCCTACAATGAGCAGTTCTTC. It specifies CAWVTGSSYNEQFF.

The J gene is TRBJ1-5, the V gene TRBV4-3, with TRBD1 as a possible D gene (6 bases). V was pared by 3 bases and J by 0 bases, with 9 bases between. The CDR3 runs 15 residues. Germline lookup yields CDR1 LGHNA and CDR2 YSLEER. The CDR3 loop reads CASSQDRNSNQPQHF. For the CDR3, the DNA is TGCGCCAGCAGCCAGGACAGAAATAGCAATCAGCCCCAGCATTTT.

This chain links TRBV7-6 with TRBJ1-6, with D unclear. Deletions cut 0 bases from V and 8 bases from J, with 11 bases between. Germline V gives CDR1 SGHVS, CDR2 FNYEAQ. CDR3 length: 15 amino acids. The CDR3 region is CASSLASGMDSPLHF. In DNA form, the CDR3 reads TGTGCCAGCAGCTTAGCTTCGGGAATGGATTCACCCCTCCACTTT. Looking up the rest from reference TRBV7-6 and TRBJ1-6 gives the full variable domain: GAGVSQSPRYKVTKRGQDVALRCDPISGHVSLYWYRQALGQGPEFLTYFNYEAQQDKSGLPNDRFSAERPEGSISTLTIQRTEQRDSAMYRCASSLASGMDSPLHFGNGTRLTVT.

The rearrangement uses TRBV4-1 and TRBJ2-7; D ambiguous. CDR1 and CDR2 from the germline V gene are MGHRA and YSYEKL. V shed 3 bases and J shed 7 bases, with 16 bases lying between them. CDR3 size: 14 residues. This CDR3 reads CASSHSPLEGEQYF. CDR3 DNA sequence: TGCGCCAGCAGCCACTCGCCCTTGGAAGGGGAGCAGTACTTC.

The chain recombines TRBV5-8 with TRBJ1-6; D remains unclear. Looked up from germline, CDR1 is SGHTS and CDR2 is YDEGEE. V shed 4 bases and J shed 6 bases, with 8 bases lying between them. This CDR3 comprises 13 residues. The CDR3 reads CASSPTRNSPLHF. For the CDR3, the DNA is TGTGCCAGCAGCCCGACTCGTAATTCACCCCTCCACTTT.

The CDR3 sequence: CATSPTGVQETQYF. DNA for the CDR3: TGTGCCACCAGTCCTACAGGGGTCCAAGAGACCCAGTACTTC. The J gene is TRBJ2-5, the V gene TRBV15; 7 bases are shared with TRBD1. Germline V CDR1 and CDR2: LNHNV, YYDKDF (reference sequence). The junction had 5 bases not matched to a gene; V was cut back by 6 bases and J by 1 base. CDR3 size: 14 residues.

The rearrangement uses TRBV5-1 and TRBJ2-7; perhaps TRBD2 as D (5 bases). Germline V lookup: CDR1 SGHRS, CDR2 YFSETQ. With 7 bases removed from V and 5 bases from J, the gap between germline ends came to 16 bases. The CDR3 spans 13 residues. DNA of the CDR3: TGCGCCAGCGCCCCGAGCGGTGGCGACGAGCAGTACTTC. It codes for CASAPSGGDEQYF.

The DNA of the CDR3 is TGTGCCAGCAGTGCCTTGATGGGGGCGTTAGATACGCAGTATTTT. It specifies CASSALMGALDTQYF. The genes are TRBV6-1 and TRBJ2-3; tentatively, D is TRBD1 (6 bases). Germline CDR1 reads MNHNS; CDR2 reads SASEGT. V was trimmed by 4 bases and J by 5 bases, leaving 16 bases between them. The CDR3 covers 15 residues.

The table lists this clone with a few counts. The chain couples TRBV6-1 to TRBJ1-1, with TRBD1 matching over 7 bases. J was trimmed by 2 bases and V by 6 bases; bases with no gene match: 6. Germline CDR1 and CDR2: MNHNS and SASEGT. The CDR3 has 14 residues. The CDR3 DNA sequence: TGTGCCAGCAGCCACGGGACAGCAAACACTGAAGCTTTCTTT. This gives the protein CASSHGTANTEAFF.

The chain uses TRBV14 and TRBJ2-3, with 10 positions matching TRBD1. Germline trimming cut 4 bases from V and 3 bases from J; bases unmatched to any gene: 4. The CDR3 is 15 residues long. CDR1 and CDR2 from the germline V gene are SGHDN and FVKESK. The CDR3 is CASSPDRGQTDTQYF. The CDR3 DNA reads TGTGCCAGCAGCCCTGACAGGGGGCAGACAGATACGCAGTATTTT. The entire variable domain, with the rest obtained from reference TRBV14 and TRBJ2-3, is as follows: EAGVTQFPSHSVIEKGQTVTLRCDPISGHDNLYWYRRVMGKEIKFLLHFVKESKQDESGMPNNRFLAERTGGTYSTLKVQPAELEDSGVYFCASSPDRGQTDTQYFGPGTRLTVL.

The chain employs TRBV27 and TRBJ1-4, with D possibly being TRBD1 (6 bases). The germline V gene has CDR1 MNHEY and CDR2 SMNVEV (reference sequence). V lost 10 bases, J lost 7 bases, and 19 bases lay in between. The CDR3 is 14 amino acids. The CDR3 loop reads CATRGQRSPEKLFF. The CDR3 nucleotides are TGTGCCACCCGAGGACAGCGAAGTCCTGAAAAACTGTTTTTT.

The V gene is TRBV7-3, the J gene TRBJ1-1; the match to TRBD1 covers 9 bases. Germline CDR1 reads SGHTA; CDR2 reads FQGTGA. This CDR3 is 15 amino acids long. V shed 4 bases, J shed 1 base, and the junction held 4 bases outside the gene matches. CDR3 nucleotides: TGTGCCAGCAGCTCCACAGGGGGCCCGAACACTGAAGCTTTCTTT. Translation gives CASSSTGGPNTEAFF.

This clone was seen a handful of times. V is TRBV5-4 and J is TRBJ1-3, with no clear D. CDR3 length equals 15 residues. The germline gives CDR1 SGHNT, CDR2 YYREEE (reference sequence). V was shortened by 3 bases and J by 2 bases, with 12 bases between the two germline ends. CDR3 in amino acids: CASSSFAGAGNTIYF. DNA for the CDR3: TGTGCCAGCAGCTCCTTTGCGGGTGCTGGAAACACCATATATTTT.

This rearrangement joins TRBV5-8 to TRBJ1-4, with D possibly matching TRBD1 (5 bases). Per germline, CDR1 SGHTS and CDR2 YDEGEE. The CDR3 is 19 residues long. Trimming took off 0 bases at V and 8 bases at J, with 26 bases between the two ends. CDR3 DNA sequence: TGTGCCAGCAGCTTGGCGAGGGGACCTTTGAGAGGGGTTGGCGAAAAACTGTTTTTT. Translated, it gives CASSLARGPLRGVGEKLFF.

V gene TRBV4-3 combines with J gene TRBJ2-7, with 11 nucleotides matching TRBD2. This CDR3 spans 18 amino acids. V was pared by 1 base and J by 2 bases, with 10 bases of the junction left unmatched. The germline CDR1 and CDR2 sequences are LGHNA and YSLEER. The CDR3 DNA follows: TGCGCCAGCAGCCAAGTGGGGGAGACTAGCGGGGTGACCTACGAGCAGTACTTC. This codes for CASSQVGETSGVTYEQYF.

CDR3 coding DNA: TGTGCCAGTAGTAGTTCAGGGGTTGTTCATGGCTACACCTTC. It yields the protein CASSSSGVVHGYTF. The chain recombines TRBV19 with TRBJ1-2; D may be TRBD1 (6 bases). The CDR3 totals 14 residues. V was clipped by 4 bases and J by 6 bases, with 15 bases between them. Germline V gene sequence: CDR1 LNHDA, CDR2 SQIVND (reference sequence).

V usage is TRBV10-2 and J usage is TRBJ1-1; TRBD1 is a possible D gene (6 bases). This CDR3 has 14 amino acids. Germline values: CDR1 WSHSY, CDR2 SAAADI. V lost 6 bases, J lost 8 bases, and 19 bases lay in between. The CDR3 nucleotides read TGCGCCAGCAGGGAATCACAGGGCATTCGGGAAGCTTTCTTT. Amino acid sequence: CASRESQGIREAFF.

J is TRBJ2-1 and V is TRBV5-1, with 9 positions matching TRBD1. V shed 3 bases, J shed 0 bases, and the junction held 16 bases outside the gene matches. Looked up from germline, CDR1 is SGHRS and CDR2 is YFSETQ. The CDR3 runs 20 residues. This CDR3 is CASSSYGPGTGRVSYNEQFF. Written as DNA, the CDR3 is TGCGCCAGCAGCTCTTACGGTCCCGGGACAGGGAGGGTCTCCTACAATGAGCAGTTCTTC.

This chain joins TRBV6-5 and TRBJ1-2, with D possibly being TRBD1 (5 bases). This CDR3 comprises 14 residues. CDR1 MNHEY and CDR2 SVGAGI come from the germline V gene. Trimming pared 0 bases from V and 4 bases from J, leaving 9 bases between. The chain's CDR3 is CASSYSAGLYGYTF. The CDR3 bases are TGTGCCAGCAGTTACTCGGCGGGGCTCTATGGCTACACCTTC.

V and J are TRBV2 and TRBJ1-1; D unresolved. V was clipped by 11 bases and J by 7 bases, with 8 bases between them. Germline CDR1 and CDR2: SNHLY and FYNNEI. The CDR3 covers 9 residues. CDR3 sequence: CALADEAFF. In nucleotides, the CDR3 is TGTGCCCTTGCAGATGAAGCTTTCTTT.

The rearrangement links TRBV11-2 to TRBJ2-7; maybe TRBD2 (6 bases). This CDR3 is built from 15 residues. CDR1 is SGHAT, CDR2 FQNNGV, per germline. The V end lost 1 base, the J end lost 3 bases, and 13 bases lay between the germline ends. The CDR3 bases are TGTGCCAGCAGCTTAGGGTTAACGGGACTCTACGAGCAGTACTTC. It specifies CASSLGLTGLYEQYF.

The rearrangement joins TRBV5-1 to TRBJ2-2; 8 bases map to TRBD1. This CDR3 has 16 amino acids. From germline, CDR1 is SGHRS and CDR2 YFSETQ. The trim removed 4 bases at V and 3 bases at J, leaving 8 bases unmatched. The DNA of the CDR3 is TGCGCCAGCAGCCCGGCGGGACAGGAGTACACCGGGGAGCTGTTTTTT. Protein product: CASSPAGQEYTGELFF.

The chain has TRBV7-9 and TRBJ2-7, with a tentative D call TRBD1 (6 bases). The CDR3 length is 11 residues. The V gene lost 5 bases and the J gene lost 12 bases, with 14 bases spanning the gap. CDR1 and CDR2 (germline): SEHNR, FQNEAQ (reference sequence). The CDR3: CASSPPTGAYF. For the CDR3, the DNA is TGTGCCAGCAGCCCTCCGACAGGAGCGTACTTC.

This clone was found a few times. The rearrangement links TRBV5-8 to TRBJ1-6, with no clear D. The CDR3 loop spans 14 amino acids. CDR1 and CDR2 from the germline V gene are SGHTS and YDEGEE. The V and J ends lost 3 bases and 7 bases respectively, with 11 bases between them. CDR3 coding DNA: TGTGCCAGCAGCTATATACGAGGAAATTCACCCCTCCACTTT. Protein product: CASSYIRGNSPLHF.

The chain employs TRBV6-5 and TRBJ1-2; 9 nucleotides match TRBD1. Germline CDR1 and CDR2: MNHEY and SVGAGI. The CDR3 is 15 amino acids. J lost 4 bases, V lost 5 bases, and 8 bases had no gene match. The CDR3 region has the DNA TGTGCCAGCAGTGCCTACAGGGGGCTCCTCTATGGCTACACCTTC. Translating gives CASSAYRGLLYGYTF.

This chain connects TRBV2 to TRBJ2-6; a weak D match, TRBD2 (5 bases). Germline values: CDR1 SNHLY, CDR2 FYNNEI. V was cut by 7 bases and J by 2 bases, with 18 bases left in between. The CDR3 is made up of 17 amino acids. In nucleotides, the CDR3 is TGTGCCAGCACCGGGGAGAAGCGGATAACTGGGGCCAACGTCCTGACTTTC. Translation: CASTGEKRITGANVLTF. The full variable domain, rest sourced from reference TRBV2 and TRBJ2-6, is EPEVTQTPSHQVTQMGQEVILRCVPISNHLYFYWYRQILGQKVEFLVSFYNNEISEKSEIFDDQFSVERPDGSNFTLKIRSTKLEDSAMYFCASTGEKRITGANVLTFGAGSRLTVL.